The T cell receptor (beta chain) described here comes from a study of T cell changes during pregnancy in multiple sclerosis. Measured with immunoSEQ multiplex PCR; TCRdb has only the in-frame clones, and not every one. Seen here are about 50,000 clones, nearly 90% observed once, and the top ten hold approximately 5%. The CDR3 totals 9 residues. The ends were cut back, 6 bases at V and 6 bases at J, with 6 bases in the middle. Germline values: CDR1 DFQATT, CDR2 SNEGSKA (reference sequence). This material consisted of peripheral blood, taken after pregnancy. The TCR originated in a female donor in good health, enrolled as a control in a pregnancy study. This rearrangement joins TRBV20-1 to TRBJ2-7; D is unresolved. CDR3: CSAGTEQYF. CDR3 coding DNA: TGCAGTGCGGGCACCGAGCAGTACTTC.